These T cell receptor beta chains were read from a single sample in a study of T cell repertoires in cytomegalovirus infection. TCRdb redid the calling of the reads with MiXCR, one entry per CDR3 protein. Of about 180,000 distinct CDR3 sequences listed, roughly an eighth were seen once; the top ten hold 25% to 30%. Sequenced: PBMCs. Receptors were obtained from a human donor in good health (CMV status not recorded). Some clones in this sample may be carry-over from other donors' samples. Both conserved end residues are part of each CDR3. Fields, in order: V gene, D gene, J gene, clone size, CDR3 DNA, CDR3 protein. The D gene is left open where the match is weak. Rows may omit the clone size; those that give it use once, few, many or a size class.

V: TRBV29-1
D: .
J: TRBJ2-3
size: few
DNA: TGCAGCGCCGTCGTCAGCACAGATACGCAGTATTTT
CDR3: CSAVVSTDTQYF

V: TRBV19
D: TRBD1
J: TRBJ1-2
size: many
DNA: TGTGCCAGTAGTGTAGACAGGGTCGACTATGGCTACACCTTC
CDR3: CASSVDRVDYGYTF

V: TRBV11-2
D: TRBD1
J: TRBJ2-4
size: many
DNA: TGTGCCAGCAGCTTAGGTAGGGGGCAGAGGTACATTCAGTACTTC
CDR3: CASSLGRGQRYIQYF

V: TRBV7-9
D: .
J: TRBJ1-1
size: many
DNA: TGTGCCAGCAGCTTGGACACGACCACGGGTGAAGCTTTCTTT
CDR3: CASSLDTTTGEAFF

V: TRBV7-9
D: .
J: TRBJ2-7
size: many
DNA: TGTGCCAGCAGCGACCGGGACCCACGCGAGCAGTACTTC
CDR3: CASSDRDPREQYF

V: TRBV14
D: .
J: TRBJ2-5
size: .
DNA: TGTGCCAGCAGCCAAGTTGGGACCCAGTACTTC
CDR3: CASSQVGTQYF

V: TRBV12-3/TRBV12-4
D: TRBD1
J: TRBJ1-5
size: many
DNA: TGTGCCAGCAGTTTAATGACAGGGGGTCAGCCCCAGCATTTT
CDR3: CASSLMTGGQPQHF

V: TRBV7-2
D: TRBD2
J: TRBJ2-1
size: many
DNA: TGTGCCAGCAGCGTGACTAGCGGCTCCAAGGGTGAGCAGTTCTTC
CDR3: CASSVTSGSKGEQFF

V: TRBV7-2
D: TRBD2
J: TRBJ2-3
size: many
DNA: TGTGCCAGCAGCTTAGACCCGGGAGGCTTCACAGATACGCAGTATTTT
CDR3: CASSLDPGGFTDTQYF

V: TRBV2
D: .
J: TRBJ2-2
size: few
DNA: TGTGCCAGCAGTGAATCGGGCAGCCCGACGACCACCGGGGAGCTGTTTTTT
CDR3: CASSESGSPTTTGELFF

V: TRBV4-1
D: .
J: TRBJ2-7
size: many
DNA: TGCGCCAGCAGCCTAGACTCACTGGGAGAGCAGTACTTC
CDR3: CASSLDSLGEQYF